The entry below gives a single T cell receptor beta chain sequence along with its context. The target of this receptor is not known. No base-level quality is on record; no much larger clone is a single base apart. The data stem from a study of control samples from healthy donors and cancer patients (dated by TCRdb to 2020 to 2022). Receptor libraries were prepared by the immunoSEQ multiplex PCR assay. TCRdb provides this immuneACCESS table in a form limited to in-frame rearrangements. Some clones are lacking; in checked studies, under half of them reflect an unresolved V gene, and why the rest are absent is not known. Recorded for this sample are roughly 140,000 clones; 89% of them occurred a single time. 4.9% of the sample comes from the top ten. Germline trimming: 0 bases from V, 1 base from J; junction bases outside gene matches: 5. The CDR3 goes from the cysteine to the phenylalanine over 16 residues. The kept DNA is CDR3 alone, 48 bases in frame from the first base. The germline V gene provides CDR1 SGHVS and CDR2 FQNEAQ.

This sequence was found in a man in his thirties or forties in good health. The V gene is TRBV7-8 and the J gene is TRBJ1-1; TRBD1 matches 7 bases in the middle. The sequencing sample was made of blood. The DNA sequence is as follows: TGTGCCAGCAGCTTAGCGGTCAGGGGGAGGAACACTGAAGCTTTCTTT. This yields the protein CASSLAVRGRNTEAFF.